These 30 T cell receptor beta chains originate from one sample sequenced in a study of tumor and adjacent non-tumor tissue in lung cancer. The template was RNA from unsorted bulk tissue. TCRbeta libraries were built with three rounds of nested PCR, modified from ARM-PCR. TCRdb called the multiplex PCR reads again in MiXCR, with one record for every CDR3 protein. The table shows 220,000 or so distinct CDR3 sequences, with over 55% occurring only once. Sequenced sample: lung tumor tissue. Receptor source: a man aged 55 to 70 with non-small cell lung cancer.

The table lists this clonotype with many counts. The chain joins TRBV4-1 to TRBJ2-3, with D perhaps matching TRBD1 or TRBD2 (5 bases each). CDR1 and CDR2 (germline): MGHRA, YSYEKL. The CDR3 sequence is 15 residues long. Trimming cost V 2 bases and J 8 bases, with 17 bases left between them. CDR3 bases: TGCGCCAGCAGCCAACCGTTTGAGGGGCTGGGTACGCAGTATTTT. It translates to CASSQPFEGLGTQYF.

The sample holds many counts of this clonotype. J is TRBJ2-3 and V is TRBV20-1; no clear D gene. The CDR3 sequence is 13 residues long. The V gene's germline CDR1 is DFQATT and CDR2 SNEGSKA (reference sequence). V lost 2 bases and J 6 bases, leaving 12 bases between the germline ends. CDR3 in DNA: TGCAGTGCTAGATTGGGGTCTAGGGATACGCAGTATTTT. Amino acids: CSARLGSRDTQYF.

About this clonotype itself: Compared with germline, one end of the junction differs, possibly owing to a read error. This rearrangement joins TRBV11-3 to TRBJ2-7; 9 nucleotides align to TRBD1. The CDR3 has 14 amino acids. Germline-derived CDR1 and CDR2 are SGHNT and YENEEA. This chain's CDR3 is CAGSPWDRDYEQYF. CDR3 nucleotide sequence: TGTGCCGGCAGCCCGTGGGACAGGGACTACGAGCAGTACTTC.

CDR3 residues: CSARGGHGMNTEAFF. The CDR3 DNA sequence: TGCAGTGCTAGAGGGGGACATGGCATGAACACTGAAGCTTTCTTT. The V gene is TRBV20-1, the J gene TRBJ1-1, with D perhaps TRBD1 (6 bases). From germline, CDR1 is DFQATT and CDR2 SNEGSKA (reference sequence). V gave up 1 base and J gave up 0 bases, with 12 bases separating them. There are 15 residues in the CDR3.

This clonotype was seen just once. A much larger clone sits a single nucleotide away, making a read error possible. The chain uses TRBV6-5 and TRBJ1-2, with D possibly being TRBD1 (6 bases). Germline V gene sequence: CDR1 MNHEY, CDR2 SVGAGI. This CDR3 is built from 14 residues. The CDR3 bases are TGTGCCAGCAGTTACCAGGGGCCCGACTATAGCTACACCTTC. Amino acid sequence: CASSYQGPDYSYTF.

A remark on this clonotype: One end of the junction is discordant with germline, which a read error may explain. The chain combines TRBV29-1 with TRBJ1-1, with no clear D. CDR1 and CDR2 from the germline V gene are SQVTM and ANQGSEA. The length of the CDR3 is 12 residues. The CDR3 region has the DNA TGCAGCGTTGAAGGTGGATCCGCTGAAACCCTCTTT. It codes for CSVEGGSAETLF. The entire variable domain, with the rest obtained from reference TRBV29-1 and TRBJ1-1, is as follows: SAVISQKPSRDICQRGTSLTIQCQVDSQVTMMFWYRQQPGQSLTLIATANQGSEATYESGFVIDKFPISRPNLTFSTLTVSNMSPEDSSIYLCSVEGGSAETLFGQGTRLTVV.

The genes are TRBV11-2 and TRBJ1-1, with D perhaps matching TRBD1 (5 bases). Trimming removed 5 bases at V and 5 bases at J, with 18 bases between. CDR1 SGHAT and CDR2 FQNNGV come from the germline V gene. The length of the CDR3 is 15 residues. The CDR3 here is CASSITSGGGTEAFF. CDR3 DNA: TGTGCCAGCAGCATTACCTCGGGGGGGGGGACTGAAGCTTTCTTT.

Concerning this clonotype: A much larger clonotype is one base distant, so this may be a read error. The chain is built from TRBV10-2 and TRBJ1-1; a weak D match, TRBD1 (6 bases). The germline V gene has CDR1 WSHSY and CDR2 SAAADI. The CDR3 covers 15 residues. The CDR3 loop reads CTSRTEQVWNTEAFF. CDR3 sequence (DNA): TGCACCAGCAGGACAGAACAAGTCTGGAACACTGAAGCTTTCTTT.

This clonotype came up a few times. The rearrangement joins TRBV5-5 to TRBJ2-7; TRBD1 is a possible D gene (6 bases). Germline CDR1 SGHKS, CDR2 YYEKEE (reference sequence). The V end lost 4 bases, the J end lost 0 bases, and 14 bases lay between the germline ends. The CDR3 runs 15 residues. CDR3 nucleotide sequence: TGTGCCAGCAGCCCTAGTGACAGGAACTCCTACGAGCAGTACTTC. Encoded protein: CASSPSDRNSYEQYF.

J is TRBJ2-2 and V is TRBV6-5; D might be TRBD2 (5 bases). The CDR3 sequence is 15 residues long. Germline V CDR1 and CDR2: MNHEY, SVGAGI. The V end lost 11 bases, the J end lost 0 bases, and 16 bases lay between the germline ends. For the CDR3, the DNA is TGTGCCTCCTCCCGGGCGGGTACGAACACCGGGGAGCTGTTTTTT. It is translated as CASSRAGTNTGELFF.

This clonotype turned up a few times. One end of the junction fails to match germline, which may point to a read error. The rearrangement uses TRBV11-1 and TRBJ2-1; D remains ambiguous. The CDR3 has 13 residues. Germline V gives CDR1 SGHAT, CDR2 FQDESV (reference sequence). Here the CDR3 reads CASSLERYNKQFF. The CDR3, as DNA: TGTGCCAGCAGCTTGGAGAGGTACAATAAGCAGTTCTTC.

Turning to this clonotype: A much more abundant neighbour one base away suggests this may be a read error. The CDR3 does not end in the conserved phenylalanine or tryptophan, so this is likely a read error. The chain links TRBV20-1 to TRBJ1-1; 7 nucleotides align to TRBD1. The CDR3 totals 13 residues. V dropped 1 base and J dropped 3; count of bases not matched to a gene: 2. Germline V gives CDR1 DFQATT, CDR2 SNEGSKA (reference sequence). This CDR3 reads CSARGRGYTEAFL. As DNA, the CDR3 is TGCAGTGCTAGAGGCAGGGGGTACACTGAAGCTTTCTTA.

The genes are TRBV7-8 and TRBJ1-1; weak D call: TRBD1 (6 bases). This CDR3 has 13 residues. The V end was cut by 5 bases, the J end by 8 bases, with 15 bases between. Germline V gene sequence: CDR1 SGHVS, CDR2 FQNEAQ. The CDR3 DNA is TGTGCCAGCAGCCGTGACAGGTCGGGGGAAGCTTTCTTT. Translation: CASSRDRSGEAFF.

The chain recombines TRBV11-3 with TRBJ2-1; TRBD2 aligns across 7 bases. CDR1 is SGHNT and CDR2 is YENEEA in the germline V gene. The CDR3 loop spans 15 amino acids. J was trimmed by 6 bases and V by 6 bases; bases with no gene match: 11. The CDR3 sequence is CASSLDGLDGNEQFF. Written as DNA, the CDR3 is TGTGCCAGCAGTCTAGATGGACTAGATGGCAATGAGCAGTTCTTC.

Remarks on this clonotype: At one of its ends the junction is not consistent with the germline gene, which may arise from a read error. This chain joins TRBV20-1 and TRBJ2-2, with a tentative D call TRBD2 (5 bases). Germline assignment: CDR1 DFQATT and CDR2 SNEGSKA (reference sequence). This CDR3 spans 15 amino acids. The CDR3 spells CSVPRRVGGTGELLF. CDR3 coding DNA: TGCAGTGTGCCCCGGCGGGTGGGTGGCACCGGGGAGCTGTTATTT.

As DNA, the CDR3 is TGCAGTGCTAGCAGGGTGAAGGGCTCCTACGAGCAGTACTTC. It yields the protein CSASRVKGSYEQYF. The genes are TRBV20-1 and TRBJ2-7, with D tentatively TRBD1 (5 bases). The length of the CDR3 is 14 residues. V dropped 3 bases and J dropped 0 bases, with 12 bases sitting between them. CDR1 and CDR2 (germline): DFQATT, SNEGSKA (reference sequence).

A note on this clonotype: The junction differs from germline at one of its ends, possibly a read error. The chain carries TRBV5-4 and TRBJ1-4; D uncertain. The V gene's germline CDR1 is SGHNT and CDR2 YYREEE (reference sequence). The CDR3 covers 17 residues. This CDR3 reads CASSLEADSTTNEKLSF. In nucleotides, the CDR3 is TGTGCCAGCAGCCTAGAGGCGGACTCAACAACTAATGAAAAACTGTCTTTT.

The rearrangement joins TRBV28 to TRBJ1-1, with D hard to call. The CDR3 has 15 amino acids. Trimming removed 5 bases from V and 6 bases from J, with 19 bases in between. Germline-derived CDR1 and CDR2 are MDHEN and SYDVKM. The DNA of the CDR3 is TGTGCCAGCAGTCCTAACGGACGGATCAACGCTGAAGCTTTCTTT. Protein: CASSPNGRINAEAFF.

This clonotype has only one observation. The chain combines TRBV7-2 with TRBJ1-5; no reliable D call. V was trimmed by 1 base and J by 2 bases, leaving 9 bases between them. The CDR3 covers 15 residues. Germline V lookup: CDR1 SGHTA, CDR2 FQGNSA. The CDR3 bases are TGTGCCAGCAGCTTAGAACAGTACGGCAATCAGCCCCAGCATTTT. Translating gives CASSLEQYGNQPQHF. Full variable domain (outside the CDR3, taken from reference TRBV7-2 and TRBJ1-5): GAGVSQSPSNKVTEKGKDVELRCDPISGHTALYWYRQSLGQGLEFLIYFQGNSAPDKSGLPSDRFSAERTGGSVSTLTIQRTQQEDSAVYLCASSLEQYGNQPQHFGDGTRLSIL.

This clonotype has a handful of counts. This may arise from a read error, as a much more abundant clone is one base away. This chain connects TRBV10-1 to TRBJ2-5; 8 bases are a match to TRBD1. This CDR3 has 13 residues. Germline loops: CDR1 WNHNN, CDR2 SYGVQD (reference sequence). V dropped 8 bases and J dropped 7; count of bases not matched to a gene: 9. The CDR3 here is CASCRTGLGTQYF. DNA for the CDR3: TGCGCCAGCTGTAGGACAGGGCTTGGGACCCAGTACTTC.

As concerns this clonotype: Given a much more abundant clone one base away, this may be a read error. The CDR3 ends on some other residue instead of the conserved phenylalanine or tryptophan, so this is likely a read error. This chain links TRBV6-2 or TRBV6-3 with TRBJ1-2, with D possibly being TRBD1 (6 bases). The CDR3 runs 13 residues. Germline CDR1 reads MNHEY; CDR2 reads SVGEGT. Trimming pared 6 bases from V and 5 bases from J, leaving 13 bases between. DNA for the CDR3: TGTGCCAGCAGCCACAGGGCCCTGTATGGCTACACCTTA. Its protein product is CASSHRALYGYTL.

Regarding this clonotype: A much more abundant neighbour one base away suggests this may be a read error. It is likely a read error, because the conserved phenylalanine at the end of the CDR3 is missing. The rearrangement links TRBV4-2 to TRBJ2-3; tentatively, D is TRBD2 (6 bases). Trimming removed 2 bases from V and 3 bases from J, with 12 bases in between. The length of the CDR3 is 15 residues. CDR1 LGHNA and CDR2 YNFKEQ come from the germline V gene. This chain's CDR3 is CASSQQETRTDTQYI. Here the CDR3 DNA reads TGTGCCAGCAGCCAACAAGAGACTAGGACAGATACGCAGTATATT.

Details on this clonotype: Given a much more abundant clone one base away, this may be a read error. In nucleotides, the CDR3 is TGTGCCGGCAGTGTACAAGGGAGAGAGACCCAGTACTTC. Its translation: CAGSVQGRETQYF. V and J are TRBV12-3 or TRBV12-4 and TRBJ2-5, with D tentatively TRBD2 (5 bases). This CDR3 spans 13 amino acids.

This clonotype has ten or more counts. CDR3 amino acids: CASSKQQGGNQPQHF. The CDR3 coding sequence is TGTGCCAGCAGTAAACAACAGGGCGGCAATCAGCCCCAGCATTTT. The genes are TRBV6-2 or TRBV6-3 and TRBJ1-5, with D possibly matching TRBD1 (6 bases). V was trimmed by 5 bases and J by 2 bases, leaving 13 bases between them. The CDR3 has 15 amino acids. Germline V gene lookup returns CDR1 MNHEY and CDR2 SVGEGT.

As for this clonotype: The conserved final phenylalanine or tryptophan is absent from the CDR3, which likely points to a read error. It is unclear where the CDR3 begins or ends on the DNA, so no DNA is shown, and the CDR3 is as TCRdb lists it. V is TRBV29-1 and J is TRBJ2-1; the DNA was not used to check the table's D call, TRBD2. The germline gives CDR1 SQVTM, CDR2 ANQGSEA. The CDR3 is 12 residues long, ends included. The chain's CDR3 is CSVDGRTSEQFI.

This clonotype has more than one count but fewer than ten. A much larger clonotype is one base distant, so this may be a read error. This chain connects TRBV11-2 to TRBJ1-1, with D hard to call. The length of the CDR3 is 11 residues. CDR1 SGHAT and CDR2 FQNNGV come from the germline V gene. This CDR3 reads CVSSSYTEAFF. CDR3 bases: TGTGTCAGCAGCTCGTACACTGAAGCTTTCTTT.

A remark on this clonotype: One end of the junction is discordant with germline, which a read error may explain. The chain combines TRBV4-1 with TRBJ1-2, with unresolved D. The CDR3 has 17 residues. Germline CDR1 is MGHRA and CDR2 is YSYEKL. CDR3 sequence (DNA): TGCGCCAGCAGCCAATCATCCAGTTCCACCCCCTCGTGTGGCTACATCTTC. It codes for CASSQSSSSTPSCGYIF.

V and J are TRBV6-5 and TRBJ2-2; D is unclear. CDR3 length: 15 amino acids. V lost 6 bases and J 4 bases, leaving 15 bases between the germline ends. Germline V gene sequence: CDR1 MNHEY, CDR2 SVGAGI. This CDR3 is CASSPYGWSTGELFF. CDR3 nucleotides: TGTGCCAGCAGCCCATATGGATGGAGCACCGGGGAGCTGTTTTTT.

This clonotype is a singleton in its sample. The junction departs from the called germline gene at one end, perhaps through a read error. CDR3 nucleotide sequence: TGTACCTGGAGTGTAAGAGTGGACACTGAAGCTTTATTT. It translates to CTWSVRVDTEALF. This rearrangement joins TRBV30 to TRBJ1-1; the D gene is possibly TRBD1 (5 bases). The CDR3 is made up of 13 amino acids. Germline V gives CDR1 GTSNPN, CDR2 SVGIG (reference sequence).

Comment on this clonotype: This may arise from a read error, as a much more abundant clone is one base away. The V and J genes are TRBV20-1 and TRBJ2-2; 11 positions agree with TRBD2. The CDR3 contains 16 residues. J gave up 6 bases and V 3 bases, and 9 bases lay outside the gene matches. Germline CDR1 DFQATT, CDR2 SNEGSKA (reference sequence). In nucleotides, the CDR3 is TGCAGTGCTAGGTTAGCGGGAGGGCCGGACGCCGGGGAGCTGTTTTTT. This encodes CSARLAGGPDAGELFF.